The 32 T cell receptor beta chains in this list originate from one sample, sequenced in a study of CD8+ T cells in alopecia areata (dated by TCRdb to the late 2010s). Library preparation employed the immunoSEQ multiplex PCR assay. RNA was extracted from all samples and reverse transcribed into cDNA as template for TCR sequencing. This immuneACCESS table, as held by TCRdb, lists in-frame sequences with V and J called but not all clones. Of the missing ones, under half trace to an unresolved V gene in checked studies; the others have no known cause. This sample is represented by around 170,000 clones; around 51% of them were singletons. The ten most abundant clones make up roughly a tenth of the sample. The sample's treatment or condition, from its label and the paper: oral pan-JAK inhibitor, 5-10 mg twice daily. The sequencing here drew on CD8+ T cells sorted from blood, taken around week 54, from a patient treated with tofacitinib. These receptors all come from a human donor with alopecia areata.

This chain's CDR3 is CASSQVRDRGTEAFF. The CDR3, as DNA: TGCGCCAGCAGCCAGGTCAGGGACAGGGGCACTGAAGCTTTCTTT. V gene TRBV4-1 combines with J gene TRBJ1-1; 10 bases are shared with TRBD1. This CDR3 spans 15 amino acids. The V and J ends lost 3 bases and 4 bases, in that order; junction bases with no gene match: 5. Germline assignment: CDR1 MGHRA and CDR2 YSYEKL.

This clone has more than one count but fewer than ten. The chain has TRBV7-9 and TRBJ2-7; tentatively, D is TRBD1 (6 bases). The CDR3 has 13 residues. Trimming removed 4 bases from V and 6 bases from J, with 13 bases in between. In germline, CDR1 is SEHNR, CDR2 FQNEAQ (reference sequence). The CDR3 DNA reads as TGTGCCAGCAGCTCGCAGGGGTCCCCCGAGCAGTACTTC. It yields the protein CASSSQGSPEQYF.

This clone was seen more than once but under ten times. The chain is built from TRBV29-1 and TRBJ2-7, with D unresolved. The CDR3 has 11 amino acids. Trimming stripped 7 bases from V and 4 bases from J, with 11 bases between. Germline lookup yields CDR1 SQVTM and CDR2 ANQGSEA. The CDR3: CSANGEYEQYF. The CDR3 nucleotides read TGCAGCGCTAACGGAGAGTACGAGCAGTACTTC.

This chain joins TRBV27 and TRBJ2-1, with 9 positions matching TRBD1. Germline V gives CDR1 MNHEY, CDR2 SMNVEV (reference sequence). Trimming cost V 6 bases and J 1 base; bases outside gene matches: 10. This CDR3 is built from 17 residues. This chain's CDR3 is CASSPDRGERSYNEQFF. The CDR3 region has the DNA TGTGCCAGCAGCCCCGACAGGGGGGAAAGGTCCTACAATGAGCAGTTCTTC.

The chain links TRBV4-2 to TRBJ2-1; 8 positions match TRBD2. Unmatched junction bases numbered 10, after V lost 0 bases and J lost 9 bases. Germline V lookup: CDR1 LGHNA, CDR2 YNFKEQ. The CDR3 loop spans 16 amino acids. In DNA form, the CDR3 reads TGTGCCAGCAGCCAAGATAGGCCCGGGGGGGCGATTGAGCAGTTCTTC. The encoded protein is CASSQDRPGGAIEQFF.

As regards this clone: This sample also contains other DNA sequences that code for the same CDR3. V and J are TRBV9 and TRBJ2-7; D ambiguous. V was cut by 2 bases and J by 3 bases, with 9 bases left in between. Germline CDR1 SGDLS, CDR2 YYNGEE. The CDR3 runs 13 residues. In DNA form, the CDR3 reads TGTGCCAGCAGCGTTAACTCCGGCTACGAGCAGTACTTC. As protein: CASSVNSGYEQYF.

This clone was seen a few times. The V call is TRBV9, the J call TRBJ1-4; no reliable D call. This CDR3 is 14 amino acids long. V lost 0 bases, J lost 8 bases, and 11 bases lay in between. The germline V gene has CDR1 SGDLS and CDR2 YYNGEE. CDR3 bases: TGTGCCAGCAGCGTAGTCGAGGACGGGGAAAAACTGTTTTTT. This encodes CASSVVEDGEKLFF.

This clone was detected only a few times. This sequence joins TRBV10-3 and TRBJ1-2; 10 positions match TRBD1. The germline V gene has CDR1 ENHRY and CDR2 SYGVKD. The ends lost 3 bases at V and 6 bases at J; junction bases unmatched: 4. This CDR3 has 14 residues. CDR3: CAISDPGTGDGYTF. The CDR3 bases are TGTGCCATCAGTGACCCCGGGACAGGGGATGGCTACACCTTC.

This rearrangement joins TRBV7-8 to TRBJ2-7; 10 positions agree with TRBD2. The CDR3 extends over 17 amino acids. Germline V CDR1 and CDR2: SGHVS, FQNEAQ. With 3 bases clipped from V and 12 bases from J, the junction kept 20 bases outside the gene matches. The CDR3 DNA follows: TGTGCCAGCAGCTTTAGCCTACGCTCCGGGACTAGCGCCATCAGGTACTTC. Translated, it gives CASSFSLRSGTSAIRYF.

J is TRBJ2-7 and V is TRBV5-6, with 7 positions matching TRBD1. V gave up 4 bases and J gave up 3 bases; unmatched junction bases: 10. This CDR3 contains 15 residues. CDR1 is SGHDT, CDR2 YYEEEE, per germline. CDR3 region: CASSARDSFYYEQYF. The CDR3 DNA follows: TGTGCCAGCAGCGCACGGGACAGTTTCTACTACGAGCAGTACTTC.

The chain couples TRBV2 to TRBJ2-1; D ambiguous. Per the germline V gene, CDR1 is SNHLY and CDR2 is FYNNEI. CDR3 length: 14 amino acids. The V end was cut by 0 bases, the J end by 12 bases, with 15 bases between. CDR3 sequence (DNA): TGTGCCAGCAGTGAAGCGAGTGGTAGGCCTGGGCAGTTCTTC. As protein: CASSEASGRPGQFF.

The V call is TRBV4-1, the J call TRBJ1-1, with TRBD1 matching 7 bases. Per germline, CDR1 MGHRA and CDR2 YSYEKL. After removal of 4 bases from V and 10 bases from J, the junction contained 6 bases not matched to a gene. There are 12 residues in the CDR3. The CDR3 bases are TGCGCCAGCAGCCCCAGGACAGGAGGAGCTTTCTTT. Translation: CASSPRTGGAFF.

The chain combines TRBV5-6 with TRBJ2-6; the D gene is possibly TRBD1 (5 bases). The ends were cut back, 4 bases at V and 0 bases at J, with 8 bases in the middle. The CDR3 length is 15 residues. Germline V gene lookup returns CDR1 SGHDT and CDR2 YYEEEE. This CDR3 reads CASSPRGSGANVLTF. The CDR3, as DNA: TGTGCCAGCAGCCCTAGGGGCTCTGGGGCCAACGTCCTGACTTTC.

In its sample, this clone was seen a few times. Other nucleotide sequences in the sample specify the same CDR3. V usage is TRBV5-1 and J usage is TRBJ1-1, with D hard to call. V lost 0 bases and J 3 bases, leaving 6 bases between the germline ends. The CDR3 runs 13 residues. The germline CDR1 and CDR2 sequences are SGHRS and YFSETQ. The CDR3 nucleotides are TGCGCCAGCAGCTTGGCGGGGTACACTGAAGCTTTCTTT. Its protein product is CASSLAGYTEAFF.

The rearrangement joins TRBV7-9 to TRBJ1-5, with 8 bases that match TRBD1. This CDR3 has 12 residues. Per germline, CDR1 SEHNR and CDR2 FQNEAQ (reference sequence). With V trimmed by 6 bases and J by 5 bases, 0 bases remained unmatched. CDR3 bases: TGTGCCAGCAGACAGGGGGATCAGCCCCAGCATTTT. This encodes CASRQGDQPQHF.

This clone was observed a few times. The gene calls are TRBV27 and TRBJ1-6; TRBD1 matches 8 bases. J gave up 10 bases and V 3 bases, and 5 bases lay outside the gene matches. The CDR3 runs to 14 residues. From germline, CDR1 is MNHEY and CDR2 SMNVEV (reference sequence). CDR3 nucleotide sequence: TGTGCCAGCAGTTTGACAGGGGTTGGGTCACCCCTCCACTTT. Its protein product is CASSLTGVGSPLHF.

CDR3 loop: CAWSGHRNYGYTF. The CDR3, as DNA: TGTGCCTGGAGTGGGCACCGTAACTATGGCTACACCTTC. V usage is TRBV30 and J usage is TRBJ1-2; D ambiguous. This CDR3 has 13 amino acids. The V gene's germline CDR1 is GTSNPN and CDR2 SVGIG (reference sequence). The V and J ends lost 1 base and 1 base respectively, with 7 bases between them.

This clone has more than one count but fewer than ten. V gene TRBV5-1 combines with J gene TRBJ2-1, with a possible D match to TRBD2 (6 bases). Germline V CDR1 and CDR2: SGHRS, YFSETQ. The CDR3 has 15 residues. The V end was cut by 0 bases, the J end by 4 bases, with 11 bases between. CDR3 protein: CASSLASGVYNEQFF. The CDR3 DNA reads TGCGCCAGCAGCTTGGCTTCGGGAGTTTACAATGAGCAGTTCTTC.

The V and J genes are TRBV4-1 and TRBJ1-1; no clear D. Germline V lookup: CDR1 MGHRA, CDR2 YSYEKL. This CDR3 region has 13 residues. Deletions cut 5 bases from V and 11 bases from J, with 18 bases between. As DNA, the CDR3 is TGCGCCAGCAGCGATCGAAGGAGGGTGGAGGCTTTCTTT. Protein: CASSDRRRVEAFF.

This clone has more than one count but fewer than ten. The chain couples TRBV29-1 to TRBJ2-1, with TRBD2 matching 9 bases. V trimming: 0 bases; J trimming: 4 bases; junction bases outside the gene matches: 7. This CDR3 spans 16 amino acids. Germline V lookup: CDR1 SQVTM, CDR2 ANQGSEA. The CDR3 loop reads CSVEDQWRGGYNEQFF. In DNA, the CDR3 is TGCAGCGTTGAAGATCAGTGGCGGGGGGGTTACAATGAGCAGTTCTTC.

This clone was seen only a few times. This chain links TRBV4-3 with TRBJ2-4; D may be TRBD1 or TRBD2 (5 bases each). Trimming removed 0 bases from V and 7 bases from J, with 22 bases in between. Per the germline V gene, CDR1 is LGHNA and CDR2 is YSLEER. This CDR3 is 18 amino acids long. The CDR3 sequence: CASSQDGEGTLSRNIQYF. For the CDR3, the DNA is TGCGCCAGCAGCCAAGACGGTGAGGGGACCCTTTCCAGGAACATTCAGTACTTC.

The genes are TRBV7-2 and TRBJ1-5, with D perhaps matching TRBD1 (6 bases). Germline V gives CDR1 SGHTA, CDR2 FQGNSA. The length of the CDR3 is 16 residues. Deletions cut 8 bases from V and 4 bases from J, with 21 bases between. As DNA, the CDR3 is TGTGCCAGCGCCATCGAGGGGGGAATCCGGAATCAGCCCCAGCATTTT. It codes for CASAIEGGIRNQPQHF.

This clone was counted only a few times. The sample has other DNA sequences that encode this CDR3 too. V usage is TRBV27 and J usage is TRBJ1-1; unclear D gene. There are 13 residues in the CDR3. Trimming stripped 2 bases from V and 1 base from J, with 5 bases between. Per germline, CDR1 MNHEY and CDR2 SMNVEV (reference sequence). CDR3 DNA sequence: TGTGCCAGCAGTTTAGGCCCGAACACTGAAGCTTTCTTT. Translating gives CASSLGPNTEAFF.

The genes are TRBV4-2 and TRBJ2-2, with TRBD2 matching over 8 bases. After removal of 0 bases from V and 3 bases from J, the junction contained 12 bases not matched to a gene. Germline V gene lookup returns CDR1 LGHNA and CDR2 YNFKEQ. This CDR3 comprises 19 residues. The CDR3 DNA is TGTGCCAGCAGCCAAGACGCAGCGCAGATAGCGGGGCACACCGGGGAGCTGTTTTTT. Translation gives CASSQDAAQIAGHTGELFF.

This clone was detected only a few times. This chain's CDR3 is CASSLAGGGEQYF. In nucleotides, the CDR3 is TGTGCCAGCAGCCTAGCGGGGGGAGGAGAGCAGTACTTC. The V call is TRBV27, the J call TRBJ2-7; 11 nucleotides match TRBD2. The V gene end was trimmed by 6 bases and the J gene end by 7 bases; junction bases not matched to a gene: 5. The germline V gene has CDR1 MNHEY and CDR2 SMNVEV (reference sequence). The CDR3 runs to 13 residues.

The V call is TRBV11-2, the J call TRBJ2-1, with D perhaps matching TRBD1 (5 bases). Looked up from germline, CDR1 is SGHAT and CDR2 is FQNNGV. V dropped 5 bases and J dropped 9 bases, with 11 bases sitting between them. This CDR3 comprises 12 residues. CDR3 DNA sequence: TGTGCCAGCAGCCCTAGTAGGGGTGAGCAGTTCTTC. It translates to CASSPSRGEQFF.

The V call is TRBV30, the J call TRBJ2-2, with D uncertain. Trimming cost V 2 bases and J 6 bases, with 10 bases left between them. This CDR3 is built from 13 residues. Germline V gene sequence: CDR1 GTSNPN, CDR2 SVGIG (reference sequence). CDR3 residues: CAWSPPDAGELFF. The CDR3 bases are TGTGCCTGGAGTCCCCCCGACGCCGGGGAGCTGTTTTTT.

The V and J genes are TRBV5-1 and TRBJ2-5, with unresolved D. Gene TRBJ2-7 matches the end of the DNA better, so the J call may be wrong. The CDR3 length is 14 residues. Germline CDR1 reads SGHRS; CDR2 reads YFSETQ. For the CDR3, the DNA is TGCGCCAGCAGCTCACCCCAGGCCACCTACGAGCAGTACTTC. Encoded protein: CASSSPQATYEQYF.

In DNA, the CDR3 is TGTGCCTTAGACAGGGTCGTCTATGGCTACACCTTC. Translated, it gives CALDRVVYGYTF. The chain couples TRBV30 to TRBJ1-2; 7 nucleotides agree with TRBD1. V was clipped by 7 bases and J by 4 bases; unmatched bases: 6. The germline V gene has CDR1 GTSNPN and CDR2 SVGIG (reference sequence). This CDR3 is 12 amino acids long.

This clone was observed once. V gene TRBV13 combines with J gene TRBJ2-1, with D possibly TRBD2 on 5 matching bases. The CDR3 covers 14 residues. The V gene lost 5 bases and the J gene lost 8 bases, with 16 bases spanning the gap. Germline CDR1 reads PRHDT; CDR2 reads FYEKMQ (reference sequence). The CDR3 sequence: CASSPGMRVDEQFF. The CDR3 region has the DNA TGTGCCAGCAGCCCGGGTATGCGGGTCGATGAGCAGTTCTTC. Full variable domain (missing parts from reference TRBV13 and TRBJ2-1): AAGVIQSPRHLIKEKRETATLKCYPIPRHDTVYWYQQGPGQDPQFLISFYEKMQSDKGSIPDRFSAQQFSDYHSELNMSSLELGDSALYFCASSPGMRVDEQFFGPGTRLTVL.

This chain links TRBV5-6 with TRBJ1-5; 10 positions match TRBD1. The CDR3 is made up of 15 amino acids. Germline V gene sequence: CDR1 SGHDT, CDR2 YYEEEE. Trimming took 4 bases from V and 6 from J; bases not matched to a gene: 7. CDR3 amino acids: CASSPWGQGSQPQHF. The DNA of the CDR3 is TGTGCCAGCAGCCCATGGGGACAGGGGTCTCAGCCCCAGCATTTT.

The chain recombines TRBV4-2 with TRBJ2-3, with D perhaps assigned TRBD1 or TRBD2 (5 bases each). Trimming removed 1 base at V and 0 bases at J, with 14 bases between. Germline loops: CDR1 LGHNA, CDR2 YNFKEQ. This CDR3 has 17 residues. The CDR3 here is CASSQAPGRISTDTQYF. In DNA form, the CDR3 reads TGTGCCAGCAGCCAAGCCCCGGGACGGATAAGCACAGATACGCAGTATTTT.